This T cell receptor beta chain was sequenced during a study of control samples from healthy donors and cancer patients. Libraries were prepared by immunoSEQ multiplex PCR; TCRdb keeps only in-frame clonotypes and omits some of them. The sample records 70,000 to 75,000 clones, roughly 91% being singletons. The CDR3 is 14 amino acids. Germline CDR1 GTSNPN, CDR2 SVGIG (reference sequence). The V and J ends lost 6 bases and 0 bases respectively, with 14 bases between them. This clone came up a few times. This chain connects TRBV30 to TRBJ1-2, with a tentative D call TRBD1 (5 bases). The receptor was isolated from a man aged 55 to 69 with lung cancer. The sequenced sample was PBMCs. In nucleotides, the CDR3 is TGTGCCTGTTCAAGGGGATCTACTAACTATGGCTACACCTTC. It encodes CACSRGSTNYGYTF.